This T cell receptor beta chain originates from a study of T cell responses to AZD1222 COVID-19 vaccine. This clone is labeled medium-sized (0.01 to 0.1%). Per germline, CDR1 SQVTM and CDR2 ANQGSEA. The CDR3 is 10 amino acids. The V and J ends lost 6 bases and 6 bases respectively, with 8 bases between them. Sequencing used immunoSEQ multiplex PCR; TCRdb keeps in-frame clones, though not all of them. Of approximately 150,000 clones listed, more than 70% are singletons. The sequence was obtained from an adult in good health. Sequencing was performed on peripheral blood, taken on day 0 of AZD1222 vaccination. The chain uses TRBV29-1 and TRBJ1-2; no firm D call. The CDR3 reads CSVGKDGYTF. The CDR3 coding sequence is TGCAGCGTCGGGAAGGATGGCTACACCTTC.